The present T cell receptor beta chain was sequenced within a study of technical replicates of blood from a few donors. This CDR3 comprises 15 residues. Trimming left V 0 bases short and J 7 bases short, with 12 bases between. The germline V gene has CDR1 ENHRY and CDR2 SYGVKD. Some clones are missing from TCRdb's copy, which holds only in-frame ones; the method was immunoSEQ multiplex PCR. Here the sample spans 54,000 or so clones, around 94% being singletons. The V and J genes are TRBV10-3 and TRBJ1-4; no reliable D call. This clonotype originated in a human donor in good health. Material for sequencing was T cells isolated from PBMCs. CDR3 loop: CAISESAGRFEKLFF. The CDR3 DNA sequence: TGTGCCATCAGTGAGTCGGCAGGTCGCTTTGAAAAACTGTTTTTT.